These T cell receptor beta chains were read from a single sample in a study of shared clonotypes between healthy human individuals. The data were produced by immunoSEQ multiplex PCR, yet TCRdb's version contains in-frame clones alone and is incomplete. Of about 1 million clones in the sample, about 76% were seen once. Specimen: memory CD4+ T cells sorted from blood. These receptors originate from a man between 18 and 35 years old in good health. Both conserved end residues are part of each CDR3. D genes are given only for firm matches. Clone size appears in some rows only: once, few, many, or a class for an expanded clone.

17,TRBJ2-6,TRBV7-2,NA,TRBD2,TGTGCCAGCAGCATCTCCGGGACTAGCTCTGGGGCCAACGTCCTGACTTTC,CASSISGTSSGANVLTF
13,TRBJ2-7,TRBV10-3,few,NA,TGTGCCATTAGCAGGGACATCTCCTACGAGCAGTACTTC,CAISRDISYEQYF
18,TRBJ2-1,TRBV27,NA,NA,TGTGCCAGCAGTTTATCGGATCTCTGCCTCTGTCCCTACAATGAGCAGTTCTTC,CASSLSDLCLCPYNEQFF
14,TRBJ1-1,TRBV5-1,NA,NA,TGTGCCAGCAGCTTGATACGAGGAGGCGCTGAAGCTTTCTTT,CASSLIRGGAEAFF
13,TRBJ2-7,TRBV6-4,NA,NA,TGTGCCAGCATGTGGGCCCTAGGCTACGAGCAGTACTTC,CASMWALGYEQYF
15,TRBJ1-3,TRBV5-6,NA,NA,TGTGCCAGCAGCTCGCAGGCTTTGACGGGAAACACCATATATTTT,CASSSQALTGNTIYF
13,TRBJ2-2,TRBV6-5,NA,NA,TGTGCCAGCAGGAGGGCCGCGGCCGGGGAGCTGTTTTTT,CASRRAAAGELFF
16,TRBJ1-3,TRBV18,NA,TRBD1,TGTGCCAGCTCACCACCTGTAAGACAGGGAAGCGACACCATATATTTT,CASSPPVRQGSDTIYF
14,TRBJ1-4,TRBV27,few,TRBD1,TGTGCCAGCGGTTTGACAGGGGTCGGTGAAAAACTGTTTTTT,CASGLTGVGEKLFF
13,TRBJ1-1,TRBV18,NA,TRBD1,TGTGCCAGCTTACAGGGGGCCGGGACTGAAGCTTTCTTT,CASLQGAGTEAFF
15,TRBJ2-7,TRBV4-1,NA,NA,TGCGCCAGCAGCCTCGCGGGTGGGGTCATCTACGAGCAGTACTTC,CASSLAGGVIYEQYF
13,TRBJ1-4,TRBV7-9,few,TRBD1,TGTGCCAGCAGCGGACAGGGGTATGAAAAACTGTTTTTT,CASSGQGYEKLFF
14,TRBJ2-7,TRBV18,NA,TRBD1,TGTGCCAGCTCACAAGACAGGGGGCCCTACGAGCAGTACTTC,CASSQDRGPYEQYF
15,TRBJ1-5,TRBV4-1,NA,NA,TGCGCCAGCAGCCAAGACGGGAGAGGGAGTCAGCCCCAGCATTTT,CASSQDGRGSQPQHF
14,TRBJ2-1,TRBV7-2,NA,NA,TGTGCCAGCAGCTTAGCCCGGGACAATTATGAGCAGTTCTTC,CASSLARDNYEQFF
14,TRBJ2-1,TRBV10-1,NA,TRBD2,TGCGCCAGCAGTGAGTCGCGGACTAGAGCTTGGCAGTTCTTC,CASSESRTRAWQFF
16,TRBJ2-5,TRBV11-3,once,NA,TGTGCCAGCAGCGTAGGGGGGGCTACGTACCAAGAGACCCAGTACTTC,CASSVGGATYQETQYF